The 9 T cell receptor beta chains below were found in one sample sequenced in a study of monozygotic twins with inflammatory bowel disease. TCRdb reprocessed the 5' RACE reads and stores each CDR3 protein as one record, lacking DNA. There are approximately 200,000 distinct CDR3 sequences in the sample, with 7.5% to 8% held by the top ten. The sequencing input was blood. The receptors come from a human donor with ulcerative colitis or Crohn's disease, or a healthy co-twin of an affected twin (not recorded which).

This sequence joins TRBV27 and TRBJ1-5. Germline assignment: CDR1 MNHEY and CDR2 SMNVEV (reference sequence). The CDR3 extends over 12 amino acids. This chain's CDR3 is CASSDRNQPQHF.

The V and J genes are TRBV29-1 and TRBJ1-1. The germline V gene encodes CDR1 SQVTM and CDR2 ANQGSEA. This CDR3 has 13 amino acids. This CDR3 is CSAAGVTNTEAFF.

The genes are TRBV6-5 and TRBJ1-1; TCRdb proposes TRBD1, but this gene call is untestable without DNA. The germline CDR1 and CDR2 sequences are MNHEY and SVGAGI. The CDR3 consists of 15 residues. This CDR3 reads CASSTHGQGRAEAFF.

This chain joins TRBV19 and TRBJ1-2; TCRdb's D call, TRBD1, is unchecked because there is no DNA. Germline CDR1 reads LNHDA; CDR2 reads SQIVND (reference sequence). CDR3 length: 15 residues. The CDR3 sequence is CASSTPGSDVYGYTF.

The chain uses TRBV7-7 and TRBJ2-1. CDR1 and CDR2 (germline): SSHAT, FNYEAQ (reference sequence). The CDR3 length is 14 residues. The CDR3 sequence: CASSLFEGINEQFF.

This chain joins TRBV28 and TRBJ2-7. Germline V gene sequence: CDR1 MDHEN, CDR2 SYDVKM. The CDR3 length is 11 residues. CDR3 in amino acids: CASSLTWEQYF.

V and J are TRBV9 and TRBJ1-1; no DNA is available, so the TRBD1 call from TCRdb remains unchecked. The CDR3 is 19 residues long. Germline V lookup: CDR1 SGDLS, CDR2 YYNGEE. The chain's CDR3 is CASSVEPRPTGGMNTEAFF. Full variable domain (outside the CDR3, taken from reference TRBV9 and TRBJ1-1): DSGVTQTPKHLITATGQRVTLRCSPRSGDLSVYWYQQSLDQGLQFLIQYYNGEERAKGNILERFSAQQFPDLHSELNLSSLELGDSALYFCASSVEPRPTGGMNTEAFFGQGTRLTVV.

The chain combines TRBV7-9 with TRBJ2-3; TCRdb gives TRBD2 as the D gene, but with no DNA this cannot be confirmed. Germline loops: CDR1 SEHNR, CDR2 FQNEAQ (reference sequence). The CDR3 length is 15 residues. This CDR3 reads CASSLAPEGGDTQYF.

CDR3 in amino acids: CSATTRDREEGYTF. This rearrangement joins TRBV20-1 to TRBJ1-2; as DNA is missing, the TRBD1 call by TCRdb cannot be tested. Germline V gives CDR1 DFQATT, CDR2 SNEGSKA (reference sequence). The CDR3 runs 14 residues.